A single sample is the source of the 21 T cell receptor beta chains below, sequenced in a study of neoadjuvant anti-PD-1 for oral cavity cancer. The method was immunoSEQ multiplex PCR; TCRdb's version includes in-frame clones alone and lacks a portion of them. The sample consists of several thousand clones, 64% of them appearing once. The time point here: after neoadjuvant nivolumab, at surgical resection. The sequences come from PBMCs, collected after nivolumab (anti-PD-1) treatment. The receptors come from a person aged 35-80 years with oral cavity squamous cell carcinoma.

This clone has a single count. V usage is TRBV30 and J usage is TRBJ2-2; D is unclear. Germline V gene data show CDR1 as GTSNPN and CDR2 as SVGIG (reference sequence). The CDR3 consists of 13 residues. V was cut by 8 bases and J by 3 bases, with 13 bases left in between. CDR3 in amino acids: CAGKLDYTGELFF. The CDR3, as DNA: TGTGCCGGAAAGCTAGATTACACCGGGGAGCTGTTTTTT.

This chain links TRBV7-8 with TRBJ1-4, with 7 bases matching TRBD1. J was trimmed by 8 bases and V by 5 bases; bases with no gene match: 11. CDR3 length: 15 amino acids. CDR1 SGHVS and CDR2 FQNEAQ come from the germline V gene. The CDR3 DNA reads as TGTGCCAGCAGCCCAGGACAGGCTCGCAAGGAAAAACTGTTTTTT. As protein: CASSPGQARKEKLFF.

Concerning this clone itself: Likely a read error: the CDR3 ends without its conserved phenylalanine or tryptophan. The limits of the CDR3 on the DNA are not certain, so only TCRdb's listed CDR3 is given. The V call is TRBV2, the J call TRBJ1-6; the tabulated D call, TRBD1, remains unverified against the DNA. The CDR3 region is 13 residues in length, termini included. Germline values: CDR1 SNHLY, CDR2 FYNNEI. This CDR3 reads CASSFSSGTEFYA.

The chain employs TRBV4-2 and TRBJ2-5; TRBD1 is a possible D gene (6 bases). The V gene lost 0 bases and the J gene lost 5 bases, with 13 bases spanning the gap. The germline V gene encodes CDR1 LGHNA and CDR2 YNFKEQ. This CDR3 contains 15 residues. This CDR3 is CASSQDGQITETQYF. The CDR3 DNA reads as TGTGCCAGCAGCCAAGATGGACAGATAACGGAGACCCAGTACTTC.

The rearrangement uses TRBV4-2 and TRBJ2-3; no clear D gene. With 0 bases removed from V and 3 bases from J, the gap between germline ends came to 13 bases. This CDR3 region has 16 residues. Germline V CDR1 and CDR2: LGHNA, YNFKEQ. Here the CDR3 reads CASSQEVAPRTDTQYF. DNA for the CDR3: TGTGCCAGCAGCCAAGAAGTAGCCCCCCGGACAGATACGCAGTATTTT.

The chain recombines TRBV7-9 with TRBJ2-7; the match to TRBD1 covers 7 bases. CDR3 size: 14 residues. J lost 2 bases, V lost 5 bases, and 6 bases had no gene match. The germline V gene encodes CDR1 SEHNR and CDR2 FQNEAQ (reference sequence). The CDR3 loop reads CASSLGQVPYEQYF. Written as DNA, the CDR3 is TGTGCCAGCAGCCTCGGACAGGTACCCTACGAGCAGTACTTC.

V is TRBV27 and J is TRBJ2-2; D remains ambiguous. In germline, CDR1 is MNHEY, CDR2 SMNVEV (reference sequence). The CDR3 totals 14 residues. V was clipped by 2 bases and J by 3 bases, with 7 bases between them. The CDR3 coding sequence is TGTGCCAGCAGTTTAAGAACGTACACCGGGGAGCTGTTTTTT. This gives the protein CASSLRTYTGELFF.

J is TRBJ2-2 and V is TRBV6-1, with 9 bases lining up with TRBD1. The length of the CDR3 is 16 residues. The V gene end was trimmed by 0 bases and the J gene end by 3 bases; junction bases not matched to a gene: 2. From germline, CDR1 is MNHNS and CDR2 SASEGT. CDR3 in DNA: TGTGCCAGCAGTGAAGCGGGACAGGGAGACACCGGGGAGCTGTTTTTT. The encoded protein is CASSEAGQGDTGELFF.

The CDR3 region has the DNA TGCGCCAGCAGCTTGGAGCACAGGAACACTGAAGCTTTCTTT. Amino acids: CASSLEHRNTEAFF. The gene calls are TRBV5-1 and TRBJ1-1; D gene uncertain. Germline CDR1 SGHRS, CDR2 YFSETQ. CDR3 length equals 14 residues. Between the trimmed V and J ends, which lost 0 bases and 1 base, there was a span of 7 bases.

The J gene is TRBJ1-1, the V gene TRBV5-1; D possibly corresponds to TRBD1 (5 bases). The CDR3 spans 16 residues. CDR1 and CDR2 (germline): SGHRS, YFSETQ. Trimming shortened V by 4 bases and J by 6 bases, and 22 bases separated the two germline ends. In nucleotides, the CDR3 is TGCGCCAGCAGCAGCCAGGCGGGGGTCAAACCCCCTGAAGCTTTCTTT. Its translation is CASSSQAGVKPPEAFF.

A remark on this clone: At one end the junction does not follow the germline gene, possibly because of a read error. CDR3 sequence: CASSYVSELTKSGQRPAF. The CDR3 DNA reads as TGTGCCAGCAGCTACGTTTCAGAGCTTACAAAGTCGGGCCAACGTCCTGCTTTC. This chain joins TRBV7-3 and TRBJ2-6, with no clear D. In germline, CDR1 is SGHTA, CDR2 FQGTGA. This CDR3 spans 18 amino acids.

The V and J genes are TRBV2 and TRBJ1-5; a possible D gene is TRBD1 (6 bases). Per germline, CDR1 SNHLY and CDR2 FYNNEI. The CDR3 sequence is 16 residues long. V was trimmed by 5 bases and J by 1 base, leaving 15 bases between them. This CDR3 reads CASSLGGAGSNQPQHF. CDR3 nucleotide sequence: TGTGCCAGCAGTTTAGGGGGGGCCGGCAGCAATCAGCCCCAGCATTTT.

The CDR3 protein is CASSGTGLHEQFF. CDR3 DNA sequence: TGTGCCAGCTCCGGGACAGGGCTCCATGAGCAGTTCTTC. This chain joins TRBV6-1 and TRBJ2-1; 9 nucleotides agree with TRBD1. Germline CDR1 and CDR2: MNHNS and SASEGT. Unmatched junction bases numbered 7, after V lost 8 bases and J lost 8 bases. This CDR3 is built from 13 residues.

In DNA form, the CDR3 reads TGTGCCAGCAGTGTTATTCTGAGGCAGCCCCAGCATTTT. Translation gives CASSVILRQPQHF. The rearrangement links TRBV11-2 to TRBJ1-5; D is unresolved. Trimming left V 6 bases short and J 7 bases short, with 13 bases between. The CDR3 sequence is 13 residues long. Germline V gives CDR1 SGHAT, CDR2 FQNNGV.

CDR3 protein: CASGTSGNTGELFF. The CDR3 nucleotides are TGCGCCAGCGGGACCTCGGGCAACACCGGGGAGCTGTTTTTT. This sequence joins TRBV10-1 and TRBJ2-2; D may be TRBD1 or TRBD2 (5 bases each). Germline V lookup: CDR1 WNHNN, CDR2 SYGVQD (reference sequence). The V end was cut by 8 bases, the J end by 2 bases, with 12 bases between. CDR3 size: 14 residues.

The chain combines TRBV27 with TRBJ2-3, with D hard to call. V lost 4 bases and J 3 bases, leaving 8 bases between the germline ends. CDR1 is MNHEY, CDR2 SMNVEV, per germline (reference sequence). CDR3 length equals 13 residues. The CDR3 DNA reads TGTGCCAGCAGTTCAGGTTATACAGATACGCAGTATTTT. This gives the protein CASSSGYTDTQYF.

This rearrangement joins TRBV30 to TRBJ2-2; 12 nucleotides match TRBD2. CDR3 length equals 17 residues. V lost 5 bases and J lost 5; bases outside the gene matches: 12. Germline CDR1 and CDR2: GTSNPN and SVGIG (reference sequence). This CDR3 is CAWVPLTGTSGTGELFF. The CDR3 nucleotides read TGTGCCTGGGTACCTTTGACCGGGACTAGCGGGACCGGGGAGCTGTTTTTT.

This CDR3 is CASKGGTNTEAFF. The CDR3 DNA follows: TGTGCCTCAAAGGGGGGGACGAACACTGAAGCTTTCTTT. The V call is TRBV30, the J call TRBJ1-1, with a tentative D call TRBD1 (6 bases). The V gene's germline CDR1 is GTSNPN and CDR2 SVGIG (reference sequence). The CDR3 runs 13 residues. Trimming took 7 bases from V and 1 from J, leaving 13 bases between them.

The CDR3 nucleotides read TGCAGCGGCGGGACGTTCAACACCGGGGAGCTGTTTTTT. Amino acids: CSGGTFNTGELFF. The genes are TRBV29-1 and TRBJ2-2; D is possibly TRBD2 (6 bases). Deletions cut 7 bases from V and 2 bases from J, with 11 bases between. The CDR3 length is 13 residues. Germline CDR1 and CDR2: SQVTM and ANQGSEA.

This chain connects TRBV2 to TRBJ1-5, with TRBD1 identical over 7 bases. The V segment lost 1 base and the J segment 0 bases; nucleotides outside the gene matches: 12. This CDR3 region has 19 residues. Germline V gene sequence: CDR1 SNHLY, CDR2 FYNNEI. The DNA for the CDR3 is TGTGCCAGCAGTGAAGAGGGGGCCGGAGGCATTTATAGCAATCAGCCCCAGCATTTT. Residues: CASSEEGAGGIYSNQPQHF.

This chain joins TRBV28 and TRBJ1-4, with TRBD1 identical over 7 bases. Germline CDR1 reads MDHEN; CDR2 reads SYDVKM. The CDR3 spans 12 residues. The V gene end was trimmed by 8 bases and the J gene end by 9 bases; junction bases not matched to a gene: 6. DNA of the CDR3: TGTGCCAGCCGGCCAGGGGGTAAAAAACTGTTTTTT. It encodes CASRPGGKKLFF. The full variable domain, rest sourced from reference TRBV28 and TRBJ1-4, is DVKVTQSSRYLVKRTGEKVFLECVQDMDHENMFWYRQDPGLGLRLIYFSYDVKMKEKGDIPEGYSVSREKKERFSLILESASTNQTSMYLCASRPGGKKLFFGSGTQLSVL.